The clone carrying this TCR beta chain turned up a few times. The target antigen is unknown. Trimming stripped 3 bases from V and 15 bases from J, with 11 bases between. Germline-derived CDR1 and CDR2 are SGHTA and FQGNSA. This CDR3 has 11 residues. This sample was included in a study of cytomegalovirus exposure and HLA in healthy donors. Whole-study context: Of the donors genotyped, 398 in all, about 82% fell in the Caucasian-associated ancestry cluster. Overall study findings and caveats: Cytomegalovirus association was assigned to 150 to 200 TCR beta chains.

Researchers ran the PCR with 60 Vbeta and 13 Jbeta primers. Original data processing: Approximately 11 million of the about 80 million unique TCR beta chains counted in a later analysis were shared. Only in-frame clones appear in the TCRdb table, and some are missing; sequencing was by immunoSEQ multiplex PCR. D and trimming come from the DNA, and the V and J calls and clone size come from that table. The table shows some 120,000 clones, with roughly 14% occurring only once. Sequenced material: PBMCs. The clonotype was recovered from a woman under 30 in good health and CMV-seronegative. The chain joins TRBV7-2 to TRBJ1-4; the D gene is possibly TRBD1 (5 bases). CDR3 protein: CASSFGIGVFF. The DNA for the CDR3 is TGTGCCAGCAGCTTTGGGATAGGGGTGTTTTTT.